Here is one TCR beta chain with its context. Study processing details: Estimation of nucleated cell counts was performed using reference gene primer amplification. The repertoire was sequenced with immunoSEQ multiplex PCR; TCRdb's copy has only in-frame clones and lacks some. The V and J calls and clone size come from that table; D and trimming were worked out from the DNA. Among a few hundred thousand clones, 89% were seen once, and the ten largest hold 3%. This CDR3 is built from 15 residues. Germline V lookup: CDR1 MNHEY, CDR2 SMNVEV (reference sequence). Trimming cost V 3 bases and J 0 bases, with 10 bases left between them. This specimen comes from a study of blood T cell repertoires in COVID-19.

This TCR came from a young woman with COVID-19, enrolled during active disease. V usage is TRBV27 and J usage is TRBJ2-3, with a possible D match to TRBD2 (5 bases). The specimen sequenced was peripheral blood. CDR3 nucleotides: TGTGCCAGCAGTTTGGGCGACTACAGCACAGATACGCAGTATTTT. This codes for CASSLGDYSTDTQYF.